This T cell receptor (beta chain) emerged from a study of CD8+ T cells in alopecia areata. Broader study findings: Scalp samples also yield sequences of resident alphabeta T cells from normal skin. It was lesional scalp, especially alopecia totalis/universalis, that showed higher clonality than normal scalp. Between patients, shared TCR sequences were less clear than in mice. This was possibly due in part to HLA diversity in the patient population.

Following RNA extraction, reverse transcription yielded cDNA that acted as the sequencing template. Sequenced by immunoSEQ multiplex PCR; TCRdb stores in-frame clones only, minus some. Of 45,000 to 70,000 clones in the sample, around 96% were seen once. As concerns this clone: Its antigen is undetermined.

Sequencing used CD8+ T cells sorted from blood, obtained at week 0. The TCR comes from a human donor with alopecia areata.

CDR3 DNA sequence: TGTGCCAGCAGCGTTGGATTCACAGATACGCAGTATTTT. Protein sequence: CASSVGFTDTQYF. The genes are TRBV7-9 and TRBJ2-3; D call uncertain. This CDR3 spans 13 amino acids. The V end lost 5 bases, the J end lost 2 bases, and 8 bases lay between the germline ends. In germline, CDR1 is SEHNR, CDR2 FQNEAQ (reference sequence).